These T cell receptor beta chains were read from a single sample in a study of monozygotic twins with inflammatory bowel disease. TCRdb derives one entry per CDR3 protein from the 5' RACE reads, leaving out DNA. Recorded for this sample: some 170,000 distinct CDR3 sequences. Sequencing input: blood. These receptors all come from a human donor with ulcerative colitis or Crohn's disease, or a healthy co-twin of an affected twin (not recorded which). The CDR3 runs from the conserved cysteine through the conserved F or W.

TRBV27	TRBJ2-1	CASSLGPGRRSSYNEQFF
TRBV5-6	TRBJ2-3	CASSLTSFLPTHTQYF
TRBV7-2	TRBJ1-5	CASSPEGGLQPQHF
TRBV12-3/TRBV12-4	TRBJ1-1	CASSLNQGTEAFF
TRBV9	TRBJ1-5	CASSSGWSGNQPQHF
TRBV9	TRBJ1-1	CASSVDGSQNTEAFF
TRBV10-3	TRBJ1-5	CAISEGSDNQPQHF
TRBV4-1	TRBJ1-6	CASSQDSRGYSPLHF
TRBV3-1	TRBJ1-2	CASSQSLGQGEGGYTF
TRBV5-1	TRBJ1-1	CASSFKNTEAFF
TRBV5-1	TRBJ2-7	CASNPGLAPYITYEQYF
TRBV12-3/TRBV12-4	TRBJ2-7	CASSLMGGGQDEQYF
TRBV20-1	TRBJ2-2	CSARWQEQGAGELFF
TRBV7-9	TRBJ2-5	CASSFDRASGTQYF
TRBV5-4	TRBJ2-1	CASSTGTRVFDEQFF
TRBV20-1	TRBJ2-1	CSATSGVNNEQFF
TRBV9	TRBJ1-1	CASSVVGSSNTEAFF
TRBV28	TRBJ2-7	CASSSRQIPREQYF
TRBV7-6	TRBJ2-7	CASSLAGGYYEQYF
TRBV4-1	TRBJ1-5	CASSHPQRGINQPQHF